This TCR beta chain was obtained from a study of blood T cell repertoires in COVID-19. Across the study: Acute and convalescent COVID-19 samples came from the United States, Italy and Spain. Sources were T cells, B-cell-depleted T cells, or PBMCs; the material itself was cDNA or gDNA.

Per the authors' pipeline: Amplification of reference gene primers provided the estimated nucleated cell counts. The table came from immunoSEQ multiplex PCR; TCRdb's copy has only in-frame clones and leaves some out. Clonal size and the V and J genes are those of that table, whereas D and trimming came from the DNA. Among 73,000 or so clones listed, about nine tenths were seen once. The V end lost 4 bases, the J end lost 4 bases, and 29 bases lay between the germline ends. This CDR3 region has 19 residues. Germline values: CDR1 LGHDT, CDR2 YNNKEL (reference sequence). Source material: peripheral blood. The chain couples TRBV3-1 (or the pseudogene TRBV3-2) to TRBJ2-7, with D possibly TRBD1 on 5 matching bases. This receptor was identified in a human donor with active COVID-19. The donor label of this sample is uncertain. The CDR3 DNA follows: TGTGCCAGCAGCCCGAGCTCCATTGCAGGGCCCCAGGTGGGTTACGAGCAGTACTTC. Protein: CASSPSSIAGPQVGYEQYF.